The T cell receptor (beta chain) described here comes from a study of post-analysis software for immune sequencing data. General study results and limits: About five TRBV segments occurring more often in patients than controls included TRBV5-6, TRBV5-1 and TRBV20-1.

Prepared libraries of TCR beta cDNA carried unique molecular identifiers. It was from about 0.98 to 11 million T cells that 500,000 or so cDNA molecules came. TCRdb recomputed calls from the PCR reads with MiXCR, one row per CDR3 protein. The data show about 620,000 distinct CDR3 sequences, 44% seen once. Worth noting for this clonotype: No antigen is known for it.

Germline V gene sequence: CDR1 SGHKS, CDR2 YYEKEE (reference sequence). The CDR3 is 14 amino acids. V shed 3 bases and J shed 8 bases, with 15 bases lying between them. The clonotype originates from a girl aged 5 to 17 with multiple sclerosis. The chain recombines TRBV5-5 with TRBJ2-1, with D uncertain. What was sequenced was blood. The CDR3 nucleotides are TGTGCCAGCAGCTCCTTGGTGCCAGGTTATGAGCAGTTCTTC. This sequence encodes CASSSLVPGYEQFF.